A selection of T cell receptor beta chains follows, all from one sample in a study of cytomegalovirus exposure and HLA in healthy donors. The table came from immunoSEQ multiplex PCR; TCRdb's copy has only in-frame clones and leaves some out. The sample comprises about 110,000 clones, about two thirds of which are singletons, and about 5% rests with the top ten. Sequenced sample: PBMCs. These receptors all come from a woman aged 70-85 years in good health and CMV-seropositive. Both conserved end residues are part of each CDR3.

TRBV5-4,CASSSDRGYEQYF
TRBV7-3,CASSGSGSEQFF
TRBV7-8,CASSPTGVSYEQYF
TRBV19,CASRDSGGGGTEAFF
TRBV6-5,CASTPTGLRSGYTF
TRBV29-1,CSVWTGGGSGELFF
TRBV5-1,CASSLGGTVNEKLFF
TRBV29-1,CSVSNRAGNQPQHF
TRBV2,CASTTTRGPNYGYTF
TRBV9,CASSVGLVTDTQYF
TRBV4-1,CASSQDGGGGEKLFF
TRBV2,CASRLGQGRIAKLFF
TRBV13,CASSLGAGSGNTIYF
TRBV5-1,CASSLGGQLPGTEAFF
TRBV27,CASSSDRVHNSPLHF
TRBV2,CASSRGTHGNTIYF
TRBV29-1,CSVAMNYGYTF
TRBV5-8,CASRAGYFQETQYF
TRBV2,CASRANGLGFPILFF
TRBV10-3,CAISAGNEQYF
TRBV7-2,CASSLEGNEQFF
TRBV18,CASSPTGGNTEAFF
TRBV15,CATSPVDRAGANVLTF
TRBV6-5,CASSYGTGETQYF
TRBV27,CASSRGTDRREQYF
TRBV5-1,CASSMDSGAPREQYF
TRBV10-3,CAISADSLSGNTIYF
TRBV27,CAKGGGSYNSPLHF
TRBV7-2,CASSFDSGGITDTQYF
TRBV5-1,CASSATQLRNTEAFF
TRBV30,CAWSGLTGREKLFF
TRBV6-6,CASSYEGGTYEQYF
TRBV7-9,CAGGTNYGYTF
TRBV30,CAWTGMNTEAFF
TRBV6-1,CASSGRGREYGYTF
TRBV9,CASSTGVSETQYF
TRBV4-2,CASSPPPGVATNEKLFF
TRBV18,CASSQGTQETQYF
TRBV13,CASSLIGASGATDTQYF
TRBV6-1,CASGRLAGSNNEQFF
TRBV7-2,CASSPTASGETQYF
TRBV27,CASSYSGNKYGYTF
TRBV15,CATSPSGGPLYGYTF
TRBV18,CASSDLIWGVNTEAFF
TRBV6-5,CASTTGNQPQHF
TRBV30,CAFQRGRNTGELFF
TRBV23-1,CASSPEQGVEQYF
TRBV6-6,CASRYTGTGVYGYTF
TRBV7-8,CASSFRRGALGYNGYTEAFF
TRBV10-3,CAIRQTAYTEAFF
TRBV10-3,CAITGQLNQPQHF
TRBV30,CAWSGGDRGLTEAFF